This T cell receptor beta chain stems from a study of CD8 T cells in ankylosing spondylitis. This clonotype occurred a few times. Its antigen is currently unknown. Whole-study findings and limits: Enrichment of disease-linked clones was reportedly significant in matched ankylosing spondylitis synovial fluid. Researchers report that disease-linked clones proved CD8+ and relatively rare in peripheral blood. Typical of ankylosing spondylitis blood, it appeared, was a TCR beta motif of fewer than ten highly homologous variants.

This CDR3 is 14 amino acids long. The V segment lost 4 bases and the J segment 3 bases; nucleotides outside the gene matches: 6. Quantitative barcoded 5'-RACE was used to prepare TCR beta libraries. Via MiXCR, TCRdb re-called the 5' RACE reads, giving one row per CDR3 protein. The sample holds fewer than 650,000 distinct CDR3 sequences, approximately 11% seen once. The chain has TRBV12-3 or TRBV12-4 and TRBJ2-7; 7 positions match TRBD1. What was sequenced was blood, either unsorted or a sorted T cell fraction (not recorded which). The origin of this receptor is a male donor with ankylosing spondylitis. The CDR3 bases are TGTGCCAGCAGTTGGGACAGCACTATCTACGAGCAGTACTTC. This codes for CASSWDSTIYEQYF.